The 15 T cell receptor beta chains below come from one sample, sequenced in a study of OX40 agonist ivuxolimab in advanced cancers. Sequencing was performed with immunoSEQ multiplex PCR; in TCRdb, only in-frame clones are kept and a portion is missing. The sample carries approximately 11,000 clones, around 78% recorded once. The sample consisted of CD4+ or CD8+ T cells sorted from blood, taken in a trial of the OX40 agonist ivuxolimab. The receptors come from an adult with an advanced solid tumor such as melanoma, head and neck, liver or kidney cancer.

The rearrangement uses TRBV19 and TRBJ2-7, with 10 nucleotides matching TRBD1. Losses at the gene ends were 8 bases for V and 6 bases for J; bases not matched to a gene: 10. The CDR3 is made up of 14 amino acids. In germline, CDR1 is LNHDA, CDR2 SQIVND (reference sequence). This chain's CDR3 is CASGPGTGDGEQYF. The CDR3 DNA follows: TGTGCCAGTGGTCCCGGGACAGGGGACGGCGAGCAGTACTTC.

The J gene is TRBJ2-5, the V gene TRBV6-5, with D possibly called TRBD1 or TRBD2 (5 bases each). Between the trimmed V and J ends, which lost 2 bases and 3 bases, there was a span of 13 bases. The length of the CDR3 is 15 residues. Germline loops: CDR1 MNHEY, CDR2 SVGAGI. DNA of the CDR3: TGTGCCAGCAGTTACCTAGGGACGGACGAAGAGACCCAGTACTTC. Translating it yields CASSYLGTDEETQYF.

The chain employs TRBV9 and TRBJ2-6, with a weak D call TRBD1 (6 bases). This CDR3 region has 17 residues. Trimming cost V 4 bases and J 0 bases, with 14 bases left between them. Germline V gives CDR1 SGDLS, CDR2 YYNGEE. The DNA of the CDR3 is TGTGCCAGCAGCCCGACAGGACGGGACTCTGGGGCCAACGTCCTGACTTTC. Translating gives CASSPTGRDSGANVLTF.

This clone qualifies as medium-sized (0.01 to 0.1%). V gene TRBV4-1 combines with J gene TRBJ2-6; no firm D call. Germline V gene sequence: CDR1 MGHRA, CDR2 YSYEKL. V shed 1 base and J shed 2 bases, with 6 bases lying between them. This CDR3 is 15 amino acids long. This CDR3 reads CASSQANPGANVLTF. The CDR3 DNA follows: TGCGCCAGCAGCCAAGCCAACCCTGGGGCCAACGTCCTGACTTTC.

This chain links TRBV7-9 with TRBJ2-5; D is uncertain. The CDR3 runs to 12 residues. The germline V and J ends were trimmed by 0 bases and 5 bases, with 4 bases remaining between them. CDR1 is SEHNR, CDR2 FQNEAQ, per germline (reference sequence). The CDR3 DNA follows: TGTGCCAGCAGCTTAGCCGGTGAGACCCAGTACTTC. Translated: CASSLAGETQYF.

This clone was observed a single time. The chain couples TRBV13 to TRBJ2-1, with TRBD1 identical over 8 bases. Germline lookup yields CDR1 PRHDT and CDR2 FYEKMQ (reference sequence). The CDR3 is made up of 16 amino acids. Trimming at V came to 4 bases and at J to 2 bases, leaving 7 bases not matched to a gene. The DNA of the CDR3 is TGTGCCAGCAGCTCCAGGGGACAGGCCCCCTACAATGAGCAGTTCTTC. As protein: CASSSRGQAPYNEQFF.

This sequence joins TRBV9 and TRBJ1-4; 7 bases are a match to TRBD1. The germline gives CDR1 SGDLS, CDR2 YYNGEE. The CDR3 is 15 amino acids. With V trimmed by 4 bases and J by 4 bases, 7 bases remained unmatched. The chain's CDR3 is CASSPRTGFNEKLFF. For the CDR3, the DNA is TGTGCCAGCAGCCCCCGGACAGGATTTAATGAAAAACTGTTTTTT.

CDR3 sequence (DNA): TGTGCCAGCAGTGATTCCAGAGGGGCCATATATTTT. This sequence encodes CASSDSRGAIYF. This chain uses TRBV2 with TRBJ1-3; TRBD1 might be the D (5 bases). Germline assignment: CDR1 SNHLY and CDR2 FYNNEI. Trimming pared 3 bases from V and 11 bases from J, leaving 11 bases between. This CDR3 comprises 12 residues.

This chain uses TRBV7-9 with TRBJ2-7; D is ambiguous. Trimming cost V 6 bases and J 8 bases, with 17 bases left between them. This CDR3 spans 13 amino acids. The germline gives CDR1 SEHNR, CDR2 FQNEAQ (reference sequence). The CDR3 nucleotides read TGTGCCAGCAGTCCTCCGCATGGGGTTCAGCAGTACTTC. This codes for CASSPPHGVQQYF.

This clone occurred once. The chain carries TRBV9 and TRBJ2-3, with D maybe TRBD2 (6 bases). Germline V gene lookup returns CDR1 SGDLS and CDR2 YYNGEE. V was pared by 1 base and J by 1 base, with 13 bases between. The CDR3 contains 16 residues. As DNA, the CDR3 is TGTGCCAGCAGCGTATCCGGGGGTACGGGCACAGATACGCAGTATTTT. It codes for CASSVSGGTGTDTQYF.

This clone was counted once. The CDR3 sequence is CASSDGTGDGNTIYF. In DNA form, the CDR3 reads TGCGCCAGCAGTGATGGGACAGGAGACGGAAACACCATATATTTT. J is TRBJ1-3 and V is TRBV10-2; TRBD1 aligns across 8 bases. This CDR3 is built from 15 residues. Trimming removed 3 bases from V and 4 bases from J; junction bases left unmatched: 5. Per germline, CDR1 WSHSY and CDR2 SAAADI.

V gene TRBV6-6 combines with J gene TRBJ2-5, with TRBD1 identical over 10 bases. The DNA end is more similar to TRBJ2-7, so the J call may be wrong. The V gene's germline CDR1 is MNHNY and CDR2 SVGAGI (reference sequence). This CDR3 is 16 amino acids long. In nucleotides, the CDR3 is TGTGCCAGCAGTTACCAACGGGACAGGGGTTCCTACGAGCAGTACTTC. It translates to CASSYQRDRGSYEQYF.

Written as DNA, the CDR3 is TGTGCCAGCAGCGACCGGGACAGCGCAACGGCCCAGTACTTC. It translates to CASSDRDSATAQYF. The chain links TRBV9 to TRBJ2-5, with 7 bases aligning to TRBD1. This CDR3 has 14 amino acids. V lost 3 bases and J lost 9; bases outside the gene matches: 11. Germline V lookup: CDR1 SGDLS, CDR2 YYNGEE.

The chain links TRBV6-1 to TRBJ1-6; the match to TRBD1 covers 10 bases. Trimming at V came to 4 bases and at J to 8 bases, leaving 8 bases not matched to a gene. Germline V CDR1 and CDR2: MNHNS, SASEGT. This CDR3 has 16 amino acids. The CDR3 sequence is CASSATPGTGDSPLHF. The DNA for the CDR3 is TGTGCCAGCAGTGCAACCCCCGGGACAGGGGATTCACCCCTCCACTTT.

This clone appeared a single time. The chain employs TRBV4-1 and TRBJ1-1; no reliable D call. Germline CDR1 reads MGHRA; CDR2 reads YSYEKL. The V and J ends lost 3 bases and 1 base respectively, with 6 bases between them. The CDR3 is made up of 13 amino acids. The CDR3 loop is CASSHTGNTEAFF. The CDR3 DNA sequence: TGCGCCAGCAGCCACACGGGGAACACTGAAGCTTTCTTT.